Shown below are 17 T cell receptor beta chains from a single sample sequenced in a study of T cells in Graves' hyperthyroidism and ophthalmopathy. Amplified regions were TCR beta CDR3 sequences from RNA transcripts. RT-PCR in the first round (using the HTBI primer set) targeted the TCR CDR3. Via MiXCR, TCRdb re-called the multiplex PCR reads, giving one row per CDR3 protein. The data contain about 300,000 distinct CDR3 sequences, roughly 13% of them singletons. The specimen sequenced was blood. The receptor source for this set is a woman in her forties with Graves' hyperthyroidism.

This clonotype has at least ten counts. The V and J genes are TRBV12-3 or TRBV12-4 and TRBJ2-1, with D tentatively TRBD2 (6 bases). V lost 4 bases, J lost 7 bases, and 17 bases lay in between. The CDR3 length is 15 residues. The CDR3 loop is CASSSGGTFGNEQFF. For the CDR3, the DNA is TGTGCCAGCAGTTCCGGCGGGACCTTCGGTAATGAGCAGTTCTTC.

At least ten counts were recorded for this clonotype. This chain links TRBV12-3 or TRBV12-4 with TRBJ1-3, with D hard to call. The CDR3 covers 16 residues. Trimming shortened V by 6 bases and J by 0 bases, and 15 bases separated the two germline ends. The CDR3 bases are TGTGCCAGCAGACCCCCCCGCGTGAGCTCTGGAAACACCATATATTTT. This sequence encodes CASRPPRVSSGNTIYF.

Concerning this clonotype: A much larger clone differs by one base, so this may be a read error. The gene calls are TRBV29-1 and TRBJ1-1; maybe TRBD1 (5 bases). Per germline, CDR1 SQVTM and CDR2 ANQGSEA. CDR3 length equals 12 residues. The CDR3 is CSVEKGNTGAFF. CDR3 DNA sequence: TGCAGCGTTGAGAAGGGGAACACTGGAGCTTTCTTT. Variable domain in full (rest from reference TRBV29-1 and TRBJ1-1): SAVISQKPSRDICQRGTSLTIQCQVDSQVTMMFWYRQQPGQSLTLIATANQGSEATYESGFVIDKFPISRPNLTFSTLTVSNMSPEDSSIYLCSVEKGNTGAFFGQGTRLTVV.

This clonotype was seen at least ten times. V and J are TRBV2 and TRBJ1-4; maybe TRBD1 (6 bases). This CDR3 contains 15 residues. Per germline, CDR1 SNHLY and CDR2 FYNNEI. Trimming removed 6 bases at V and 0 bases at J, with 11 bases between. The CDR3: CASRRDIATNEKLFF. The CDR3 nucleotides read TGTGCCAGCAGACGGGACATCGCAACTAATGAAAAACTGTTTTTT.

This chain joins TRBV24-1 and TRBJ2-1; 12 positions agree with TRBD2. This CDR3 comprises 13 residues. CDR1 is KGHDR and CDR2 is SFDVKD in the germline V gene. J was trimmed by 8 bases and V by 8 bases; bases with no gene match: 3. The CDR3 DNA reads TGTGCCACCACTAGCGGGAGGGGGGATGAGCAGTTCTTC. It yields the protein CATTSGRGDEQFF.

In this sample, this clonotype turned up a few times. The genes are TRBV7-9 and TRBJ2-1; D not resolved. V lost 5 bases, J lost 7 bases, and 12 bases lay in between. This CDR3 is built from 13 residues. Germline assignment: CDR1 SEHNR and CDR2 FQNEAQ (reference sequence). CDR3 amino acids: CASSPPPRNEQFF. CDR3 DNA sequence: TGTGCCAGCAGCCCCCCCCCCAGGAATGAGCAGTTCTTC.

This clonotype has at least ten counts. The chain couples TRBV2 to TRBJ1-2; D gene uncertain. The V end was cut by 5 bases, the J end by 8 bases, with 15 bases between. The CDR3 contains 13 residues. Germline V gene lookup returns CDR1 SNHLY and CDR2 FYNNEI. CDR3 bases: TGTGCCAGCAGTCCGAGGTCGGCAGTAGGCTACACCTTC. As protein: CASSPRSAVGYTF.

This clonotype appeared many times. The chain carries TRBV28 and TRBJ2-1; 13 bases align to TRBD2. The V gene's germline CDR1 is MDHEN and CDR2 SYDVKM. The CDR3 runs to 14 residues. V was pared by 6 bases and J by 6 bases, with 2 bases of the junction left unmatched. CDR3 in amino acids: CASSGLAGVNEQFF. CDR3 nucleotides: TGTGCCAGCAGCGGACTAGCGGGAGTCAATGAGCAGTTCTTC.

This clonotype was recorded many times. This chain connects TRBV12-3 or TRBV12-4 to TRBJ1-2; perhaps TRBD1 as D (6 bases). The ends were cut back, 7 bases at V and 0 bases at J, with 15 bases in the middle. The CDR3 has 15 amino acids. The chain's CDR3 is CASTTADSPNYGYTF. CDR3 DNA: TGTGCCAGCACCACCGCGGACAGCCCTAACTATGGCTACACCTTC.

This clonotype was recorded many times. The chain has TRBV28 and TRBJ1-2; D remains ambiguous. The CDR3 is 14 amino acids. Trimming removed 5 bases at V and 4 bases at J, with 14 bases between. The germline V gene encodes CDR1 MDHEN and CDR2 SYDVKM. Here the CDR3 reads CASSLPDHPYGYTF. For the CDR3, the DNA is TGTGCCAGCAGTCTCCCTGATCATCCCTATGGCTACACCTTC.

This clonotype appeared a few times. The chain combines TRBV19 with TRBJ2-1; 8 bases align to TRBD2. Germline V lookup: CDR1 LNHDA, CDR2 SQIVND (reference sequence). This CDR3 region has 14 residues. V shed 3 bases, J shed 8 bases, and the junction held 6 bases outside the gene matches. The CDR3 region is CASSMSSGHDEQFF. The DNA for the CDR3 is TGTGCCAGTAGTATGTCTAGCGGGCATGATGAGCAGTTCTTC. Filled out from reference TRBV19 and TRBJ2-1, the complete variable domain reads DGGITQSPKYLFRKEGQNVTLSCEQNLNHDAMYWYRQDPGQGLRLIYYSQIVNDFQKGDIAEGYSVSREKKESFPLTVTSAQKNPTAFYLCASSMSSGHDEQFFGPGTRLTVL.

This clonotype was detected ten times or more. V usage is TRBV5-8 and J usage is TRBJ2-3; tentatively, D is TRBD2 (6 bases). Germline CDR1 and CDR2: SGHTS and YDEGEE. The CDR3 sequence is 16 residues long. With 3 bases removed from V and 2 bases from J, the gap between germline ends came to 16 bases. CDR3 in DNA: TGTGCCAGCAGCTATTACGGGAGACCCCTCACAGATACGCAGTATTTT. This gives the protein CASSYYGRPLTDTQYF.

This clonotype was counted at least ten times. The rearrangement joins TRBV7-2 to TRBJ1-4, with a tentative D call TRBD1 (6 bases). V gave up 5 bases and J gave up 4 bases, with 14 bases separating them. Germline V gives CDR1 SGHTA, CDR2 FQGNSA. The CDR3 runs 15 residues. The CDR3 DNA is TGTGCCAGCAGCCCCGGGGGGCATGGTAATGAAAAACTGTTTTTT. Translating it yields CASSPGGHGNEKLFF.

This clonotype was seen many times. The rearrangement joins TRBV7-6 to TRBJ1-3, with D possibly TRBD1 on 5 matching bases. In germline, CDR1 is SGHVS, CDR2 FNYEAQ. The ends were cut back, 1 base at V and 0 bases at J, with 16 bases in the middle. CDR3 length equals 18 residues. CDR3 bases: TGTGCCAGCAGCTTAGAGGGAAGAGGGGCGAGCTCTGGAAACACCATATATTTT. Its translation is CASSLEGRGASSGNTIYF.

This sequence joins TRBV10-2 and TRBJ2-7; 10 bases map to TRBD2. The CDR3 covers 17 residues. After removal of 6 bases from V and 2 bases from J, the junction contained 13 bases not matched to a gene. Germline loops: CDR1 WSHSY, CDR2 SAAADI. Here the CDR3 reads CASRAALLAGLPYEQYF. In DNA form, the CDR3 reads TGCGCCAGCAGGGCAGCCTTACTAGCGGGACTACCCTACGAGCAGTACTTC.

This chain links TRBV4-2 with TRBJ1-6, with D possibly being TRBD1 (6 bases). CDR1 and CDR2 (germline): LGHNA, YNFKEQ. V lost 0 bases, J lost 9 bases, and 12 bases lay in between. The CDR3 length is 15 residues. The CDR3 region has the DNA TGTGCCAGCAGCCAAGATAGGACAGTTGGTTCACCCCTCCACTTT. Protein: CASSQDRTVGSPLHF.

This clonotype was picked up many times. The chain joins TRBV6-1 to TRBJ2-7; 8 bases map to TRBD1. Per the germline V gene, CDR1 is MNHNS and CDR2 is SASEGT. V dropped 8 bases and J dropped 3; count of bases not matched to a gene: 9. This CDR3 is 14 amino acids long. The CDR3 DNA follows: TGTGCCAGCGGACGGACAGGGTTGAACTACGAGCAGTACTTC. It codes for CASGRTGLNYEQYF.